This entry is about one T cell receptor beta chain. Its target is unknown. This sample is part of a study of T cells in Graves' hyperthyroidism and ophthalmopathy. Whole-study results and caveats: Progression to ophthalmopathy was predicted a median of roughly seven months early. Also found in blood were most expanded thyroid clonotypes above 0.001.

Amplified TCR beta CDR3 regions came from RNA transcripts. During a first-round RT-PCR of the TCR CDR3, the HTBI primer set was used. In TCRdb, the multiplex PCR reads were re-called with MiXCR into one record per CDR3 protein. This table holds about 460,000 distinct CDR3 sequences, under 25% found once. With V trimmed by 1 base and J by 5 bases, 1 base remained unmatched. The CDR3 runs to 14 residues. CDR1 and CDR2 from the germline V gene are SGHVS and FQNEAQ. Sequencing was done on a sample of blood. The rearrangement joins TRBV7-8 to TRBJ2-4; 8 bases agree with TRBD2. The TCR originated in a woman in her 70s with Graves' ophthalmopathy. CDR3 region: CASSLEAGENIQYF. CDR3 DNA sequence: TGTGCCAGCAGCTTAGAAGCGGGAGAAAACATTCAGTACTTC.